These 17 T cell receptor beta chains were sequenced from one sample in a study of cytomegalovirus exposure and HLA in healthy donors. The PCR used 60 Vbeta and 13 Jbeta primers. Measured with immunoSEQ multiplex PCR; TCRdb has only the in-frame clones, and not every one. The sample has over 150,000 clones, about 85% seen once; the top ten hold 1%. Sequenced material: PBMCs. The source is a boy younger than 10 in good health and CMV-seronegative.

This chain links TRBV11-2 with TRBJ2-2; the match to TRBD1 covers 7 bases. Germline trimming cut 4 bases from V and 1 base from J; bases unmatched to any gene: 6. Germline CDR1 and CDR2: SGHAT and FQNNGV. CDR3 length equals 16 residues. This CDR3 is CASSWAGTVNTGELFF. The CDR3 DNA follows: TGTGCCAGCAGCTGGGCCGGGACAGTGAACACCGGGGAGCTGTTTTTT.

The genes are TRBV29-1 and TRBJ1-1; D gene unclear. V was cut by 6 bases and J by 1 base, with 12 bases left in between. Germline V gene lookup returns CDR1 SQVTM and CDR2 ANQGSEA. The CDR3 covers 13 residues. The CDR3, as DNA: TGCAGCGTCGGAGCTCAGAGGAACACTGAAGCTTTCTTT. As protein: CSVGAQRNTEAFF.

This clone was observed a handful of times. The CDR3 loop reads CASSLAVQGRATYEQYF. The CDR3 DNA follows: TGTGCCAGCAGCTTAGCAGTTCAGGGCAGAGCAACCTACGAGCAGTACTTC. The gene calls are TRBV7-6 and TRBJ2-7; D perhaps matches TRBD1 (5 bases). CDR1 SGHVS and CDR2 FNYEAQ come from the germline V gene. V lost 0 bases and J 2 bases, leaving 17 bases between the germline ends. The CDR3 has 17 residues.

This chain connects TRBV18 to TRBJ2-1; TRBD1 aligns across 9 bases. The germline V gene has CDR1 KGHSH and CDR2 LQKENI. The junction had 8 bases not matched to a gene; V was cut back by 3 bases and J by 5 bases. CDR3 length: 16 residues. CDR3: CASSPPRTGANNEQFF. The CDR3 DNA reads as TGTGCCAGCTCACCTCCCCGGACAGGGGCGAACAATGAGCAGTTCTTC. Using reference TRBV18 and TRBJ2-1 for the parts outside the CDR3, the full variable domain is NAGVMQNPRHLVRRRGQEARLRCSPMKGHSHVYWYRQLPEEGLKFMVYLQKENIIDESGMPKERFSAEFPKEGPSILRIQQVVRGDSAAYFCASSPPRTGANNEQFFGPGTRLTVL.

This clone occurred once. The chain couples TRBV5-1 to TRBJ2-2; 11 bases match TRBD2. Trimming cost V 1 base and J 7 bases; bases outside gene matches: 3. CDR3 length equals 15 residues. Germline V gives CDR1 SGHRS, CDR2 YFSETQ. The CDR3 is CASSLTSGSVGELFF. The CDR3 DNA sequence: TGCGCCAGCAGCTTGACTAGCGGGAGCGTCGGGGAGCTGTTTTTT.

The chain carries TRBV29-1 and TRBJ2-5; TRBD1 might be the D (6 bases). Trimming took off 7 bases at V and 4 bases at J, with 13 bases between the two ends. CDR1 SQVTM and CDR2 ANQGSEA come from the germline V gene. The CDR3 length is 12 residues. The CDR3 DNA reads as TGCAGCGCGGTCCAGGGGAGAGAGACCCAGTACTTC. This sequence encodes CSAVQGRETQYF.

There are a few counts of this clone. The rearrangement links TRBV5-1 to TRBJ1-4; a possible D gene is TRBD1 (5 bases). This CDR3 is built from 14 residues. Germline-derived CDR1 and CDR2 are SGHRS and YFSETQ. The V gene lost 2 bases and the J gene lost 4 bases, with 9 bases spanning the gap. The CDR3 region is CASSLGDSNEKLFF. The CDR3 DNA reads as TGCGCCAGCAGCTTAGGAGACAGTAATGAAAAACTGTTTTTT.

The gene calls are TRBV7-3 and TRBJ2-7, with 11 bases matching TRBD2. The CDR3 covers 14 residues. The germline V gene has CDR1 SGHTA and CDR2 FQGTGA. V lost 11 bases and J lost 4; bases outside the gene matches: 10. Here the CDR3 DNA reads TGTGCCTCTTCTAAGACTAGCGGGATTTACGAGCAGTACTTC. Amino acid sequence: CASSKTSGIYEQYF. Using reference TRBV7-3 and TRBJ2-7 for the parts outside the CDR3, the full variable domain is GAGVSQTPSNKVTEKGKYVELRCDPISGHTALYWYRQSLGQGPEFLIYFQGTGAADDSGLPNDRFFAVRPEGSVSTLKIQRTERGDSAVYLCASSKTSGIYEQYFGPGTRLTVT.

This clone was seen a single time. CDR3: CASTQGGRDEQFF. The CDR3, as DNA: TGTGCCAGCACCCAAGGAGGGAGGGATGAGCAGTTCTTC. The chain has TRBV6-5 and TRBJ2-1, with 7 bases matching TRBD2. Germline-derived CDR1 and CDR2 are MNHEY and SVGAGI. The CDR3 covers 13 residues. The V segment lost 7 bases and the J segment 8 bases; nucleotides outside the gene matches: 8.

V is TRBV11-2 and J is TRBJ2-7; D is possibly TRBD2 (6 bases). Germline V gives CDR1 SGHAT, CDR2 FQNNGV. The V end was cut by 5 bases, the J end by 4 bases, with 12 bases between. CDR3 length: 13 amino acids. DNA for the CDR3: TGTGCCAGCAGCGGGGACTCCAGGTACGAGCAGTACGTC. Amino acids: CASSGDSRYEQYV.

The chain recombines TRBV19 with TRBJ2-1; D may be TRBD2 (5 bases). Germline V gene data show CDR1 as LNHDA and CDR2 as SQIVND (reference sequence). V lost 1 base, J lost 4 bases, and 20 bases lay in between. This CDR3 comprises 18 residues. The CDR3 region is CASSIVRGGRLSYNEQFF. As DNA, the CDR3 is TGTGCCAGTAGTATAGTACGAGGCGGGCGCCTATCTTACAATGAGCAGTTCTTC.

The chain links TRBV5-6 to TRBJ2-1, with 12 positions matching TRBD2. V dropped 4 bases and J dropped 7; count of bases not matched to a gene: 9. This CDR3 is built from 16 residues. Per the germline V gene, CDR1 is SGHDT and CDR2 is YYEEEE. CDR3 nucleotides: TGTGCCAGCAGCCCGGAGACTAGCGGGAGAGGAAATGAGCAGTTCTTC. This encodes CASSPETSGRGNEQFF.

Only one count was recorded for this clone. Written as DNA, the CDR3 is TGTGCCAGCAGTCCCCTCTCTGGGGCCAACGTCCTGACTTTC. Encoded protein: CASSPLSGANVLTF. The chain carries TRBV6-4 and TRBJ2-6; no clear D. Per the germline V gene, CDR1 is MRHNA and CDR2 is SNTAGT. The CDR3 consists of 14 residues. V was pared by 5 bases and J by 0 bases, with 5 bases between.

The chain joins TRBV18 to TRBJ1-1; D ambiguous. CDR1 and CDR2 from the germline V gene are KGHSH and LQKENI. The CDR3 is 15 residues long. V was clipped by 0 bases and J by 2 bases, with 10 bases between them. The CDR3 sequence is CASSPPETTNTEAFF. The CDR3 DNA sequence: TGTGCCAGCTCACCACCGGAGACGACTAACACTGAAGCTTTCTTT.

The chain links TRBV20-1 to TRBJ1-1; D ambiguous. V dropped 5 bases and J dropped 1 base, with 5 bases sitting between them. This CDR3 contains 11 residues. Germline V gene data show CDR1 as DFQATT and CDR2 as SNEGSKA (reference sequence). CDR3 region: CSASKNTEAFF. In DNA form, the CDR3 reads TGCAGTGCTTCCAAGAACACTGAAGCTTTCTTT.

The V call is TRBV7-9, the J call TRBJ1-6; 8 bases align to TRBD1. V lost 0 bases, J lost 10 bases, and 5 bases stayed unmatched. CDR3 size: 15 residues. Germline V gene data show CDR1 as SEHNR and CDR2 as FQNEAQ (reference sequence). CDR3 DNA: TGTGCCAGCAGCTTAGCCGGACAGGGACTATCACCCCTCCACTTT. Translated, it gives CASSLAGQGLSPLHF.

This chain uses TRBV7-9 with TRBJ2-5; 7 bases agree with TRBD1. Germline lookup yields CDR1 SEHNR and CDR2 FQNEAQ (reference sequence). CDR3 length equals 15 residues. V shed 0 bases, J shed 4 bases, and the junction held 5 bases outside the gene matches. The DNA of the CDR3 is TGTGCCAGCAGCTTAGCACAGGGGTCAGCAGAGACCCAGTACTTC. Translated: CASSLAQGSAETQYF.